A selection of T cell receptor beta chains follows, all from one sample in a study of CD8+ T cells in alopecia areata. Some clones are missing from TCRdb's copy, which holds only in-frame ones; the method was immunoSEQ multiplex PCR. The table records more than 150,000 clones, roughly 46% of them present only once. The material sequenced was CD8+ T cells sorted from blood, taken at roughly week 52, from a patient treated with tofacitinib. The receptors were sampled from a human donor with alopecia areata. CDR3s include the opening cysteine and the closing phenylalanine or tryptophan. A D gene is named only where the DNA matches it firmly. Rows give clone size only sometimes, using once, few, many, or a class for an expanded clone.

v_call	clone_size	d_call	j_call	cdr3_aa	cdr3_nt
TRBV27	.	.	TRBJ2-5	CASSLVPTGPLETQYF	TGTGCCAGCAGTTTAGTCCCGACGGGACCCTTGGAGACCCAGTACTTC
TRBV29-1	.	.	TRBJ2-1	CSAILKRGQFF	TGCAGCGCGATCTTAAAGAGAGGGCAGTTCTTC
TRBV10-1	few	.	TRBJ2-2	CASSAYTASELFF	TGCGCCAGCAGTGCATACACCGCCTCGGAGCTGTTTTTT
TRBV5-1	.	.	TRBJ2-3	CASSLVESTDTQYF	TGCGCCAGCAGCTTGGTGGAAAGCACAGATACGCAGTATTTT
TRBV4-3	.	.	TRBJ1-1	CASSQDPSTEAFF	TGCGCCAGCAGCCAAGATCCCAGCACTGAAGCTTTCTTT
TRBV13	.	TRBD2	TRBJ2-7	CASSPRLAATYEQYF	TGTGCCAGCAGCCCTCGGCTAGCGGCAACCTACGAGCAGTACTTC
TRBV29-1	few	TRBD1	TRBJ1-5	CSVRDRGQPQHF	TGCAGCGTTCGTGACAGGGGGCAGCCCCAGCATTTT
TRBV2	.	.	TRBJ2-3	CASSFVAASTDTQYF	TGTGCCAGCAGTTTTGTGGCAGCTAGCACAGATACGCAGTATTTT
TRBV5-4	.	.	TRBJ2-7	CASSLEGGTYEQYF	TGTGCCAGCAGCTTGGAAGGGGGAACCTACGAGCAGTACTTC
TRBV30	.	.	TRBJ1-1	CAWSAPFRGRNTEAFF	TGTGCCTGGAGTGCCCCGTTTCGGGGGCGGAACACTGAAGCTTTCTTT
TRBV5-4	once	TRBD1	TRBJ1-2	CASSYVTGGSGYTF	TGTGCCAGCAGTTATGTCACAGGGGGCAGTGGCTACACCTTC
TRBV9	.	TRBD1	TRBJ2-7	CASSRQGESSYEQYF	TGTGCCAGCAGCCGACAGGGGGAGAGCTCCTACGAGCAGTACTTC
TRBV13	.	.	TRBJ1-1	CASSLSGGLVMNTEAFF	TGTGCCAGCAGCTTATCTGGGGGGCTAGTAATGAACACTGAAGCTTTCTTT
TRBV23-1	.	TRBD1	TRBJ1-5	CASSQSGSGGSNQPQHF	TGCGCCAGCAGTCAATCTGGGTCAGGGGGGAGCAATCAGCCCCAGCATTTT
TRBV6-5	.	.	TRBJ1-5	CASSASVSSNQPQHF	TGTGCCAGCAGTGCGTCGGTCAGTAGCAATCAGCCCCAGCATTTT
TRBV7-8	.	.	TRBJ2-5	CASSLLGEETQYF	TGTGCCAGCAGCCTACTTGGGGAAGAGACCCAGTACTTC
TRBV4-1	.	TRBD2	TRBJ2-3	CASSQPGGADTQYF	TGCGCCAGCAGCCAGCCCGGGGGGGCAGATACGCAGTATTTT
TRBV5-1	few	TRBD1	TRBJ2-5	CATRGGRETQYF	TGCGCCACCCGAGGGGGCCGGGAGACCCAGTACTTC
TRBV7-3	.	.	TRBJ1-2	CASSLNRGNYGYTF	TGTGCCAGCAGCTTAAATAGGGGAAATTATGGCTACACCTTC
TRBV18	.	.	TRBJ1-1	CASSPPDYAFLGVREAFF	TGTGCCAGCTCACCACCGGATTATGCCTTTCTCGGCGTACGTGAAGCTTTCTTT
TRBV2	.	TRBD2	TRBJ2-7	CASGVGGGALEQYF	TGTGCCAGCGGAGTGGGCGGGGGGGCCCTCGAGCAGTACTTC
TRBV23-1	.	.	TRBJ1-6	CASSQSPAYNSPLHF	TGCGCCAGCAGTCAATCGCCAGCATATAATTCACCCCTCCACTTT
TRBV7-9	.	.	TRBJ1-2	CASGHPGEGGRNYGYTF	TGTGCCAGCGGCCACCCGGGGGAGGGTGGTCGTAACTATGGCTACACCTTC
TRBV6-6	few	TRBD2	TRBJ2-1	CASGPGGEGNEQFF	TGTGCCAGTGGGCCCGGCGGGGAGGGCAATGAGCAGTTCTTC
TRBV29-1	once	TRBD1	TRBJ2-5	CSVEDREDIGTQYF	TGCAGCGTTGAGGACAGGGAGGATATTGGGACCCAGTACTTC
TRBV7-6	.	TRBD2	TRBJ2-1	CASSLGTSGGTHYDNEQFF	TGTGCCAGCAGCTTAGGGACTAGCGGGGGTACTCACTACGACAATGAGCAGTTCTTC
TRBV5-1	.	.	TRBJ2-5	CASSPGDSKKTQYF	TGCGCCAGCAGCCCAGGGGACTCCAAGAAGACCCAGTACTTC
TRBV6-1	many	.	TRBJ2-2	CASSEGDTGELFF	TGTGCCAGCAGTGAAGGGGACACCGGGGAGCTGTTTTTT
TRBV6-1	.	TRBD2	TRBJ2-7	CASSAPSGGTYEQYF	TGTGCCAGCAGTGCACCTAGCGGGGGAACCTACGAGCAGTACTTC
TRBV5-4	.	.	TRBJ1-1	CASRMGDTEAFF	TGTGCCAGCAGGATGGGTGACACTGAAGCTTTCTTT
TRBV9	.	TRBD1	TRBJ1-5	CASSVDGTVNQPQHF	TGTGCCAGCAGCGTCGACGGGACAGTCAATCAGCCCCAGCATTTT
TRBV7-9	few	.	TRBJ2-1	CASGTSNEQFF	TGTGCCAGCGGGACGAGCAATGAGCAGTTCTTC
TRBV30	.	TRBD2	TRBJ2-1	CAWRGEGARNEQFF	TGTGCCTGGAGGGGGGAGGGCGCTAGGAATGAGCAGTTCTTC